The 16 T cell receptor beta chains listed next were all sequenced from one sample in a study of shared T cell receptors in the human thymus (TCRdb year 2021). The library was made by the immunoSEQ multiplex PCR assay. This is the immuneACCESS table as TCRdb keeps it, with only in-frame sequences that have V and J called. A part of the clones is gone; compared with another copy, unresolved V genes explain less than half, and the rest is unexplained. In all, the sample holds about 660,000 clones, and around nine tenths of those were seen once. About 0.01% of the sample is taken by the ten largest. These same records also appear under a second study, on human thymus T cells.

The sequenced sample consisted of thymocytes. All receptors derive from a boy in the first two years of life with a congenital heart defect. Donor details come from another sample of the same person, matched by shared clones.

V and J are TRBV28 and TRBJ2-7, with D possibly TRBD1 on 5 matching bases. The CDR3 has 15 residues. The germline V gene encodes CDR1 MDHEN and CDR2 SYDVKM. Trimming stripped 3 bases from V and 0 bases from J, with 12 bases between. CDR3 amino acids: CASSFTVQGSYEQYF. In DNA form, the CDR3 reads TGTGCCAGCAGTTTTACGGTCCAGGGCTCCTACGAGCAGTACTTC.

The gene calls are TRBV27 and TRBJ1-1, with D possibly matching TRBD1 (5 bases). Germline lookup yields CDR1 MNHEY and CDR2 SMNVEV (reference sequence). This CDR3 spans 14 amino acids. Trimming pared 4 bases from V and 3 bases from J, leaving 12 bases between. The CDR3 sequence is CASSYQGSYTEAFF. The CDR3 nucleotides are TGTGCCAGCAGTTACCAGGGATCGTACACTGAAGCTTTCTTT.

V gene TRBV5-1 combines with J gene TRBJ2-2, with unresolved D. Germline V gene sequence: CDR1 SGHRS, CDR2 YFSETQ. Trimming shortened V by 0 bases and J by 6 bases, and 9 bases separated the two germline ends. This CDR3 comprises 14 residues. Here the CDR3 DNA reads TGCGCCAGCAGCTTGGTGGGCCCGGCCGGGGAGCTGTTTTTT. This sequence encodes CASSLVGPAGELFF.

The chain is built from TRBV10-3 and TRBJ1-2, with 7 bases identical to TRBD1. The trim removed 7 bases at V and 4 bases at J, leaving 9 bases unmatched. Germline CDR1 is ENHRY and CDR2 is SYGVKD. The CDR3 is 14 amino acids. The CDR3 nucleotides read TGTGCCATCACTAGGGACAGTCAACTCTATGGCTACACCTTC. Translation: CAITRDSQLYGYTF.

V usage is TRBV5-6 and J usage is TRBJ2-1; D gene uncertain. CDR3 length equals 16 residues. Germline CDR1 SGHDT, CDR2 YYEEEE. V lost 2 bases and J lost 4, with 16 bases in between. This chain's CDR3 is CASSFKNLSQYNEQFF. The CDR3 bases are TGTGCCAGCAGCTTTAAGAATTTGTCCCAGTACAATGAGCAGTTCTTC.

The chain couples TRBV7-8 to TRBJ1-5; 8 nucleotides agree with TRBD1. This CDR3 is 17 amino acids long. The trim removed 4 bases at V and 0 bases at J, leaving 8 bases unmatched. CDR1 is SGHVS and CDR2 is FQNEAQ in the germline V gene. CDR3 residues: CASSSRQGAVSNQPQHF. The CDR3 bases are TGTGCCAGCAGCTCTCGGCAGGGGGCTGTTAGCAATCAGCCCCAGCATTTT.

The sample holds a few counts of this clone. Its ends do not fully match the called genes, so a read error is possible. V and J are TRBV19 and TRBJ1-2, with D possibly matching TRBD1 (6 bases). Germline V gene lookup returns CDR1 LNHDA and CDR2 SQIVND (reference sequence). The CDR3 extends over 11 amino acids. The CDR3 DNA sequence: TGTGCCAGTAGTATTGGTGGACAGTCCGCCTTC. This gives the protein CASSIGGQSAF.

The V call is TRBV5-1, the J call TRBJ1-4; D call uncertain. Per germline, CDR1 SGHRS and CDR2 YFSETQ. The V end lost 5 bases, the J end lost 0 bases, and 11 bases lay between the germline ends. The CDR3 has 15 residues. CDR3 coding DNA: TGCGCCAGCAGGTTTAGATATGCAACTAATGAAAAACTGTTTTTT. Amino acid sequence: CASRFRYATNEKLFF.

This chain uses TRBV6-5 with TRBJ2-3; no reliable D call. V gave up 7 bases and J gave up 5 bases, with 13 bases separating them. Germline CDR1 reads MNHEY; CDR2 reads SVGAGI. The CDR3 length is 13 residues. Here the CDR3 DNA reads TGTGCCAGCATGGGTCTAGTCGTAGATACGCAGTATTTT. Amino acid sequence: CASMGLVVDTQYF.

This chain links TRBV12-5 with TRBJ2-7; 11 bases align to TRBD1. The length of the CDR3 is 15 residues. Germline CDR1 reads LGHNT; CDR2 reads FRNRAP. V was pared by 0 bases and J by 7 bases, with 5 bases of the junction left unmatched. CDR3 residues: CASGLVRDRGWEQYF. The DNA of the CDR3 is TGTGCTAGTGGTTTGGTACGGGACAGGGGGTGGGAGCAGTACTTC.

This chain connects TRBV14 to TRBJ2-1; TRBD2 matches 11 bases. Germline-derived CDR1 and CDR2 are SGHDN and FVKESK. This CDR3 region has 18 residues. J was trimmed by 5 bases and V by 0 bases; bases with no gene match: 9. CDR3 loop: CASSQDRLLAGDNNEQFF. CDR3 DNA sequence: TGTGCCAGCAGCCAAGACCGCTTACTAGCGGGAGATAACAATGAGCAGTTCTTC.

The J gene is TRBJ2-1, the V gene TRBV5-4, with D tentatively TRBD1 (6 bases). There are 13 residues in the CDR3. V was trimmed by 8 bases and J by 6 bases, leaving 15 bases between them. CDR1 is SGHNT, CDR2 YYREEE, per germline (reference sequence). The CDR3: CASHIGGFNEQFF. As DNA, the CDR3 is TGTGCCAGTCACATTGGGGGCTTCAATGAGCAGTTCTTC. Full variable domain (outside the CDR3, taken from reference TRBV5-4 and TRBJ2-1): ETGVTQSPTHLIKTRGQQVTLRCSSQSGHNTVSWYQQALGQGPQFIFQYYREEENGRGNFPPRFSGLQFPNYSSELNVNALELDDSALYLCASHIGGFNEQFFGPGTRLTVL.

V and J are TRBV6-5 and TRBJ2-1; 8 bases are a match to TRBD2. From germline, CDR1 is MNHEY and CDR2 SVGAGI. The J segment lost 7 bases and the V segment lost 5 bases, leaving 4 bases of the junction unmatched. There are 13 residues in the CDR3. The CDR3 sequence: CASSSGSGNEQFF. In DNA form, the CDR3 reads TGTGCCAGCAGTAGCGGGAGTGGGAATGAGCAGTTCTTC.

DNA for the CDR3: TGTGCCTGGAGTGTAAGGAGGATTCTGGTGGGAAACACCATATATTTT. Amino acid sequence: CAWSVRRILVGNTIYF. J is TRBJ1-3 and V is TRBV30, with D unclear. The CDR3 covers 16 residues. Germline V CDR1 and CDR2: GTSNPN, SVGIG (reference sequence). V was pared by 0 bases and J by 4 bases, with 16 bases between.

This clone came up once. The J gene is TRBJ2-3, the V gene TRBV29-1; 7 bases align to TRBD2. This CDR3 comprises 12 residues. In germline, CDR1 is SQVTM, CDR2 ANQGSEA. CDR3: CRAGASTDTQYF. As DNA, the CDR3 is TGCAGGGCGGGAGCCTCCACAGATACGCAGTATTTT.

The genes are TRBV9 and TRBJ2-5; D might be TRBD1 (6 bases). V was pared by 4 bases and J by 2 bases, with 15 bases between. In germline, CDR1 is SGDLS, CDR2 YYNGEE. This CDR3 contains 15 residues. In DNA, the CDR3 is TGTGCCAGCAGCCCCAGGGGTCTAGCACAAGAGACCCAGTACTTC. Its protein product is CASSPRGLAQETQYF.